The T cell receptor (beta chain) described here comes from a study of blood T cell repertoires in COVID-19 (TCRdb year 2020). Regarding the research as a whole: Samples covering the acute and convalescent phases of COVID-19 were provided by collaborators in the United States, Italy and Spain. The prospective study material was composed of cDNA or gDNA derived from T cells, B-cell-depleted T cells, or PBMCs. Where available, HLA class I and class II types were taken from metadata supplied by the sample provider and were not determined by assay-based typing. The dataset comprised deeply sampled blood TCRbeta repertoires from subjects exposed to, actively infected with, or recovered from COVID-19. The samples were drawn from two sources: the first 160 participants of the ongoing ImmuneRACE study, and approximately 1,300 subjects contributed by 6 global collaborators. The repertoires were released in a freely available public database intended as a resource for research on the immune response to SARS-CoV-2. A de-identified subject ID, COVID-19 status, age in years and sex were almost always included in the sample metadata.

About this clone: The antigen it recognizes is unknown. No qualities accompany the bases; no much larger clone lies one base away.

Beyond this particular receptor, the publication reports: The quantity of clinical and demographic metadata differed by source and by participant and was supplied without curation.

TCRbeta CDR3 regions were amplified from genomic DNA by means of the immunoSEQ Assay, a bias-controlled multiplex PCR. On the authors' methods: Within the assay, amplification of reference gene primers was used to estimate how many nucleated cells each sample contained. Sequence reads were collapsed and filtered to measure the absolute abundance of every unique TCRbeta CDR3 rearrangement. For each sample, productive Simpson clonality was calculated by taking the square root of Simpson's diversity index across productive rearrangements. TCRdb limited this immuneACCESS table to in-frame rearrangements with V and J called. A share of clones is missing; checked studies link under half to unresolved V genes, and the rest is unexplained. V, J and clone size are taken as reported in that table, and D and trimming were inferred from the DNA itself. Within this sample are some 150,000 clones, with approximately 90% of them counted one time only. Around 2.5% of the sample lies in the top ten.

CDR1 is given as MNHNS and CDR2 as SASEGT, both from the germline V gene. V is cut by 3 bases and J by 7 bases, and the space between the germline ends is 10 bases. From its cysteine to its phenylalanine, the CDR3 spans 14 amino acids. The DNA shown is the 42-base CDR3, in frame from base 1. The collaborating institutions used their own protocols to collect whole blood in K2EDTA tubes. For TCRbeta analysis, collaborators shipped samples in one of three forms: frozen whole blood, isolated PBMCs, or DNA extracted from either of those sample types. Here the chain combines TRBV6-1 and TRBJ1-6; no D gene is confidently identified. Sequenced material: peripheral blood. The clonotype originates from a woman in her 70s with acute or convalescent COVID-19. The nucleotides are TGTGCCAGCAGTGAGGCGACATTAAATTCACCCCTCCACTTT. Translated, this is CASSEATLNSPLHF.